Shown below are 7 T cell receptor beta chains from a single sample sequenced in a study of cytomegalovirus exposure and HLA in healthy donors. 60 Vbeta and 13 Jbeta primers were used in PCR. TCRdb's copy holds only in-frame clones and misses some; the assay was immunoSEQ multiplex PCR. The repertoire holds under 150,000 clones, about 73% seen once, with 2.9% in the top ten. Sequencing input: PBMCs. These receptors all stem from a human donor in good health.

This clone appeared a few times. The rearrangement joins TRBV21-1 to TRBJ2-7; TRBD1, the table's D call, was not compared with the DNA. TRBV21-1 is designated a pseudogene. The CDR3 extends over 14 amino acids. As DNA, the CDR3 is TGTGCCAGCAGCAAAGGGGGACAGAAACGCGAGCAGTACTTC. It is translated as CASSKGGQKREQYF.

The rearrangement joins TRBV19 to TRBJ2-1; 8 nucleotides match TRBD2. Germline-derived CDR1 and CDR2 are LNHDA and SQIVND (reference sequence). Trimming removed 6 bases from V and 8 bases from J; junction bases left unmatched: 6. The CDR3 is 13 amino acids. The CDR3 spells CASSPGGPYEQFF. CDR3 sequence (DNA): TGTGCCAGTAGCCCGGGAGGGCCCTATGAGCAGTTCTTC.

The chain recombines TRBV5-1 with TRBJ1-6, with D unresolved. CDR3 length: 14 amino acids. Trimming removed 0 bases from V and 13 bases from J, with 14 bases in between. Germline CDR1 SGHRS, CDR2 YFSETQ. The CDR3 DNA is TGCGCCAGCAGCTTGGGAGGCAGCCGTTCCCCCCTCCACTTT. Amino acid sequence: CASSLGGSRSPLHF.

This clone showed up just a few times. The chain uses TRBV7-9 and TRBJ1-2, with 9 bases that match TRBD1. The CDR3 contains 16 residues. Unmatched junction bases numbered 10, after V lost 5 bases and J lost 3 bases. Per the germline V gene, CDR1 is SEHNR and CDR2 is FQNEAQ (reference sequence). The CDR3, as DNA: TGTGCCAGCAGCGGGACCTCGGGACAGGGAGACTATGGCTACACCTTC. It encodes CASSGTSGQGDYGYTF.

This chain links TRBV7-2 with TRBJ1-2; maybe TRBD1 (5 bases). The CDR3 runs to 17 residues. The V end lost 0 bases, the J end lost 2 bases, and 16 bases lay between the germline ends. Germline V gene lookup returns CDR1 SGHTA and CDR2 FQGNSA. CDR3 sequence (DNA): TGTGCCAGCAGCTTAGCGGGGGGGGTAACGTTCAACTATGGCTACACCTTC. Translation gives CASSLAGGVTFNYGYTF.

The rearrangement links TRBV7-3 to TRBJ2-1, with 8 bases fitting TRBD2. Unmatched junction bases numbered 14, after V lost 5 bases and J lost 8 bases. CDR1 is SGHTA, CDR2 FQGTGA, per germline. This CDR3 comprises 16 residues. CDR3 DNA sequence: TGTGCCAGCAGCGGGGTAACGGGGGGGGTGGGAGATGAGCAGTTCTTC. Amino acids: CASSGVTGGVGDEQFF.

The CDR3 loop reads CASSQALGGGTGELFF. The CDR3 DNA reads as TGTGCCAGCAGCCAAGCCCTCGGGGGAGGCACCGGGGAGCTGTTTTTT. The rearrangement joins TRBV4-2 to TRBJ2-2, with D tentatively TRBD2 (6 bases). This CDR3 spans 16 amino acids. The V gene's germline CDR1 is LGHNA and CDR2 YNFKEQ. V lost 1 base and J lost 4, with 13 bases in between.